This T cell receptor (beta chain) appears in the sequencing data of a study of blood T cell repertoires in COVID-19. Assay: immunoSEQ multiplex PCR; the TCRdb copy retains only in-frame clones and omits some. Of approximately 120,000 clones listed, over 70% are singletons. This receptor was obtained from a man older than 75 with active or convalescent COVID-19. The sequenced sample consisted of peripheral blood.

The CDR3 DNA sequence: TGTGCCAGCAGCCTCCGGGGTGCCGCCTACGAGCAGTACTTC. Its translation is CASSLRGAAYEQYF. The V and J genes are TRBV7-8 and TRBJ2-7; D is perhaps TRBD2 (5 bases). The CDR3 length is 14 residues. V was pared by 5 bases and J by 2 bases, with 13 bases between. Germline CDR1 and CDR2: SGHVS and FQNEAQ.